This T cell receptor beta chain was obtained from a study of control samples from healthy donors and cancer patients. Data came from immunoSEQ multiplex PCR; TCRdb stores just in-frame clones and leaves some out. The sample contains tens of thousands of clones, about 90% of which appear only once. V shed 0 bases and J 1 base; nucleotides not matched to a gene: 4. The CDR3 length is 16 residues. CDR1 is MNHNY and CDR2 is SVGAGI in the germline V gene (reference sequence). Sequenced input: blood. This TCR was sampled from a woman aged 50 to 60 in good health. This chain uses TRBV6-6 with TRBJ1-1; 8 bases map to TRBD1. CDR3 sequence reads: CASSYSAGTGNTEAFF. The CDR3 nucleotides read TGTGCCAGCAGTTACTCCGCCGGGACAGGGAACACTGAAGCTTTCTTT.